This T cell receptor beta chain was sequenced in a study of blood T cell repertoires in COVID-19. At the level of the study: Samples taken during acute and convalescent COVID-19 were collected in the United States, Italy and Spain. T cells, B-cell-depleted T cells, or PBMCs provided the cDNA or gDNA that served as material.

Seattle-derived patients entered the study during active infection and were followed longitudinally. CDR3 length: 14 amino acids. The trim removed 4 bases at V and 6 bases at J, leaving 7 bases unmatched. Germline CDR1 reads SGHRS; CDR2 reads YFSETQ. This clone was found once. Original methodology: From reference gene primer amplification, estimates of nucleated cell counts were derived. Repertoires were generated with immunoSEQ multiplex PCR, while TCRdb's copy carries only in-frame clones and drops some. V, J and clone size are those of that table, while D and trimming were read from the DNA. The sample comprises roughly 240,000 clones, roughly 82% of which are singletons, and approximately 6.2% rests with the top ten.

The V and J genes are TRBV5-1 and TRBJ1-2; 9 bases align to TRBD1. The sequence was obtained from a woman of 80 years or more with COVID-19, enrolled during active disease. The specimen sequenced was peripheral blood. This CDR3 is CASSPGTGIDGYTF. DNA for the CDR3: TGCGCCAGCAGCCCCGGGACAGGGATCGATGGCTACACCTTC. Full variable domain (outside the CDR3, taken from reference TRBV5-1 and TRBJ1-2): KAGVTQTPRYLIKTRGQQVTLSCSPISGHRSVSWYQQTPGQGLQFLFEYFSETQRNKGNFPGRFSGRQFSNSRSEMNVSTLELGDSALYLCASSPGTGIDGYTFGSGTRLTVV.